These 10 T cell receptor beta chains share one sample of origin, sequenced in a study of cytomegalovirus exposure and HLA in healthy donors. PCR amplification relied on 60 Vbeta primers (plus 13 Jbeta primers). This table comes from immunoSEQ multiplex PCR, and its TCRdb copy is limited to in-frame clones, with some not included. The repertoire holds about 170,000 clones, with 73% as singletons. Sequences were obtained from PBMCs. The receptor set was obtained from a young woman in good health and CMV-seropositive.

The chain couples TRBV9 to TRBJ1-1; 8 bases match TRBD1. The CDR3 is 12 residues long. Germline CDR1 reads SGDLS; CDR2 reads YYNGEE. Trimming at V came to 7 bases and at J to 1 base, leaving 0 bases not matched to a gene. The DNA for the CDR3 is TGTGCCAGCGGACAGGGGAACACTGAAGCTTTCTTT. Translated, it gives CASGQGNTEAFF.

CDR3 bases: TGTGCCAGCAGTTTAAGACCCCCCCGGACAGGAACTGAAGCTTTCTTT. It yields the protein CASSLRPPRTGTEAFF. The J gene is TRBJ1-1, the V gene TRBV27; TRBD1 agrees at 7 bases. J lost 5 bases, V lost 2 bases, and 11 bases had no gene match. This CDR3 is built from 16 residues. Germline V lookup: CDR1 MNHEY, CDR2 SMNVEV (reference sequence).

This clone was seen a handful of times. CDR3 residues: CASSQNPGQGTTEAFF. CDR3 in DNA: TGTGCCAGCAGCCAGAATCCGGGACAGGGAACCACTGAAGCTTTCTTT. J is TRBJ1-1 and V is TRBV7-2, with 9 bases aligning to TRBD1. The CDR3 runs 16 residues. V dropped 5 bases and J dropped 4; count of bases not matched to a gene: 11. Germline lookup yields CDR1 SGHTA and CDR2 FQGNSA.

This clone was seen a few times. J is TRBJ2-3 and V is TRBV5-1; TRBD2 matches 7 bases. Germline loops: CDR1 SGHRS, CDR2 YFSETQ. J lost 0 bases, V lost 4 bases, and 2 bases had no gene match. The CDR3 consists of 14 residues. The CDR3 sequence is CASSGGGSTDTQYF. CDR3 coding DNA: TGCGCCAGCAGCGGCGGGGGTAGCACAGATACGCAGTATTTT.

This clone was counted a few times. The chain combines TRBV7-2 with TRBJ2-7; 10 bases match TRBD1. The CDR3 sequence is 19 residues long. Germline assignment: CDR1 SGHTA and CDR2 FQGNSA. V trimming: 1 base; J trimming: 6 bases; junction bases outside the gene matches: 18. The CDR3 bases are TGTGCCAGCAGCTTAGTAGCCCCTCGGGGAAGGGACAGGGGTTCCGAGCAGTACTTC. Amino acids: CASSLVAPRGRDRGSEQYF. Drawing the rest from reference TRBV7-2 and TRBJ2-7, the complete variable domain is GAGVSQSPSNKVTEKGKDVELRCDPISGHTALYWYRQSLGQGLEFLIYFQGNSAPDKSGLPSDRFSAERTGGSVSTLTIQRTQQEDSAVYLCASSLVAPRGRDRGSEQYFGPGTRLTVT.

The chain carries TRBV23-1 and TRBJ1-1; 10 nucleotides match TRBD1. TRBV23-1 is designated an ORF whose function remains uncertain. CDR3 length equals 18 residues. With V trimmed by 0 bases and J by 0 bases, 7 bases remained unmatched. The CDR3 DNA reads TGCGCCAGCAGTCAATCTACGCTCGGACAGGGGGTGAACACTGAAGCTTTCTTT. It specifies CASSQSTLGQGVNTEAFF.

The chain couples TRBV7-9 to TRBJ2-3, with TRBD1 as a possible D gene (6 bases). V lost 5 bases, J lost 3 bases, and 15 bases lay in between. Per germline, CDR1 SEHNR and CDR2 FQNEAQ (reference sequence). This CDR3 region has 15 residues. For the CDR3, the DNA is TGTGCCAGCAGCCACGACAGGATGGTGACAGATACGCAGTATTTT. The encoded protein is CASSHDRMVTDTQYF.

A few counts support this clone. The chain is built from TRBV6-6 and TRBJ2-7; TRBD1 matches at 7 bases. The CDR3 is made up of 13 amino acids. The V gene end was trimmed by 8 bases and the J gene end by 0 bases; junction bases not matched to a gene: 4. Looked up from germline, CDR1 is MNHNY and CDR2 is SVGAGI (reference sequence). CDR3 residues: CASGQVSSYEQYF. DNA for the CDR3: TGTGCCAGCGGACAGGTCAGCTCCTACGAGCAGTACTTC.

CDR3 protein: CASSTSGGHDNEQFF. CDR3 sequence (DNA): TGTGCCAGCAGCACGAGCGGGGGCCACGACAATGAGCAGTTCTTC. V is TRBV9 and J is TRBJ2-1; 8 bases map to TRBD2. Germline CDR1 reads SGDLS; CDR2 reads YYNGEE. Losses at the gene ends were 4 bases for V and 5 bases for J; bases not matched to a gene: 8. The CDR3 extends over 15 amino acids.

CDR3 in DNA: TGTGCCAGCAGCTCAACGAAAGGCGGAAGCTCTGGAAACACCATATATTTT. Amino acid sequence: CASSSTKGGSSGNTIYF. The V gene is TRBV5-4, the J gene TRBJ1-3; D ambiguous. V lost 3 bases and J lost 0, with 16 bases in between. CDR1 and CDR2 (germline): SGHNT, YYREEE (reference sequence). The CDR3 contains 17 residues.